The 25 T cell receptor beta chains below all came from one sample that was sequenced in a study of blood T cell repertoires in COVID-19. TCRdb's table, derived via immunoSEQ multiplex PCR, lists solely in-frame clones and lacks some. The table records 200,000 to 300,000 clones, about 83% of them present only once. The specimen was peripheral blood. These TCRs come from a human donor in a cohort sampled during active COVID-19.

CDR3 bases: TGTGCCAGCAGTCCCCCCCGTGGGAGCGTAACCCCTGAAGCTTTCTTT. This codes for CASSPPRGSVTPEAFF. The chain uses TRBV28 and TRBJ1-1; D unclear. Germline V CDR1 and CDR2: MDHEN, SYDVKM. This CDR3 has 16 amino acids. V gave up 5 bases and J gave up 6 bases, with 22 bases separating them.

This sequence joins TRBV28 and TRBJ2-7; TRBD2 aligns across 11 bases. The trim removed 2 bases at V and 3 bases at J, leaving 0 bases unmatched. The CDR3 length is 14 residues. Germline assignment: CDR1 MDHEN and CDR2 SYDVKM. This CDR3 is CASSLGTSGYEQYF. CDR3 coding DNA: TGTGCCAGCAGTTTAGGGACTAGCGGCTACGAGCAGTACTTC.

The chain carries TRBV12-3 or TRBV12-4 and TRBJ2-2; no definite D call. The CDR3 totals 13 residues. V was shortened by 6 bases and J by 1 base, with 6 bases between the two germline ends. The CDR3: CASRRQNTGELFF. The CDR3 nucleotides read TGTGCCAGCAGACGACAGAACACCGGGGAGCTGTTTTTT.

The gene calls are TRBV5-1 and TRBJ2-7; D possibly corresponds to TRBD1 (6 bases). In germline, CDR1 is SGHRS, CDR2 YFSETQ. V was clipped by 3 bases and J by 6 bases, with 10 bases between them. The CDR3 contains 12 residues. CDR3 in DNA: TGCGCCAGCAGCTCACGAGGGGGCGAGCAGTACTTC. Amino acid sequence: CASSSRGGEQYF. The full variable domain, with the rest looked up from reference TRBV5-1 and TRBJ2-7, is KAGVTQTPRYLIKTRGQQVTLSCSPISGHRSVSWYQQTPGQGLQFLFEYFSETQRNKGNFPGRFSGRQFSNSRSEMNVSTLELGDSALYLCASSSRGGEQYFGPGTRLTVT.

The V gene is TRBV24-1, the J gene TRBJ2-1, with 7 bases that match TRBD1. CDR1 and CDR2 from the germline V gene are KGHDR and SFDVKD. Unmatched junction bases numbered 12, after V lost 7 bases and J lost 1 base. The CDR3 is 17 amino acids. The CDR3 region has the DNA TGTGCCACCAGCCCCACGTTAGGGGGCGGGTCCTACAATGAGCAGTTCTTC. This gives the protein CATSPTLGGGSYNEQFF.

The V and J genes are TRBV14 and TRBJ2-1, with a tentative D call TRBD1 (5 bases). Trimming pared 4 bases from V and 6 bases from J, leaving 7 bases between. Per germline, CDR1 SGHDN and CDR2 FVKESK. The CDR3 spans 12 residues. The CDR3 DNA sequence: TGTGCCAGCAGCCGACAGAGCAATGAGCAGTTCTTC. It yields the protein CASSRQSNEQFF. The full variable domain, with the rest looked up from reference TRBV14 and TRBJ2-1, is EAGVTQFPSHSVIEKGQTVTLRCDPISGHDNLYWYRRVMGKEIKFLLHFVKESKQDESGMPNNRFLAERTGGTYSTLKVQPAELEDSGVYFCASSRQSNEQFFGPGTRLTVL.

With respect to this clone: The same CDR3 also results from other DNA sequences found in this sample. V is TRBV24-1 and J is TRBJ2-3; 9 positions agree with TRBD1. This CDR3 comprises 16 residues. The trim removed 3 bases at V and 2 bases at J, leaving 5 bases unmatched. Germline assignment: CDR1 KGHDR and CDR2 SFDVKD. DNA for the CDR3: TGTGCCACCAGTGATCCGGGACAGGGTCACACAGATACGCAGTATTTT. This encodes CATSDPGQGHTDTQYF.

This clone was found a few times. The chain recombines TRBV4-2 with TRBJ2-7; possible D gene TRBD1, 6 bases. The CDR3 totals 15 residues. The germline CDR1 and CDR2 sequences are LGHNA and YNFKEQ. Trimming cost V 0 bases and J 5 bases, with 14 bases left between them. CDR3 coding DNA: TGTGCCAGCAGCCAAGATCTGGACAGACAGCACGAGCAGTACTTC. It translates to CASSQDLDRQHEQYF.

The chain combines TRBV5-1 with TRBJ2-5; 7 nucleotides align to TRBD1. V trimming: 0 bases; J trimming: 1 base; junction bases outside the gene matches: 9. Germline values: CDR1 SGHRS, CDR2 YFSETQ. This CDR3 region has 17 residues. The chain's CDR3 is CASSLDTAGGSQETQYF. For the CDR3, the DNA is TGCGCCAGCAGCTTGGACACGGCAGGGGGATCCCAAGAGACCCAGTACTTC.

This clone was picked up a small number of times. V gene TRBV7-8 combines with J gene TRBJ1-4; TRBD1 matches at 9 bases. V trimming: 3 bases; J trimming: 3 bases; junction bases outside the gene matches: 5. Germline V gene data show CDR1 as SGHVS and CDR2 as FQNEAQ. The CDR3 spans 16 residues. CDR3 nucleotide sequence: TGTGCCAGCAGCTTCGGACAGGGGAGCCCTAATGAAAAACTGTTTTTT. As protein: CASSFGQGSPNEKLFF.

This chain joins TRBV10-1 and TRBJ2-2; maybe TRBD1 (5 bases). Trimming removed 2 bases at V and 0 bases at J, with 19 bases between. CDR3 length: 19 amino acids. Per the germline V gene, CDR1 is WNHNN and CDR2 is SYGVQD (reference sequence). CDR3 DNA sequence: TGCGCCAGCAGTGAGAGAGTTTTCCTGACAGCTCCGAACACCGGGGAGCTGTTTTTT. Residues: CASSERVFLTAPNTGELFF.

This clone was seen more than once but under ten times. The gene calls are TRBV30 and TRBJ1-1; D perhaps matches TRBD1 (6 bases). V was trimmed by 4 bases and J by 1 base, leaving 10 bases between them. This CDR3 is built from 13 residues. Germline V gene lookup returns CDR1 GTSNPN and CDR2 SVGIG (reference sequence). The CDR3 loop reads CAWTPGQNTEAFF. The CDR3 DNA reads as TGTGCCTGGACCCCGGGACAGAACACTGAAGCTTTCTTT.

The DNA for the CDR3 is TGTGCCATCAGTGTGCAGGGTGAGACTGAAGCTTTCTTT. Amino acid sequence: CAISVQGETEAFF. The chain links TRBV10-3 to TRBJ1-1, with D maybe TRBD1 (5 bases). The CDR3 runs 13 residues. CDR1 is ENHRY, CDR2 SYGVKD, per germline. Between the trimmed V and J ends, which lost 4 bases and 5 bases, there was a span of 11 bases.

The chain employs TRBV18 and TRBJ2-3, with D perhaps TRBD1 (6 bases). Germline V lookup: CDR1 KGHSH, CDR2 LQKENI. The CDR3 has 19 amino acids. Trimming stripped 0 bases from V and 4 bases from J, with 23 bases between. DNA of the CDR3: TGTGCCAGCTCACCACCCGCAGGGGTAGTAACCCCTGGGGCAGATACGCAGTATTTT. It encodes CASSPPAGVVTPGADTQYF.

In this sample, this clone turned up a few times. This chain joins TRBV27 and TRBJ1-1; D is possibly TRBD1 (6 bases). Trimming pared 5 bases from V and 0 bases from J, leaving 22 bases between. CDR1 MNHEY and CDR2 SMNVEV come from the germline V gene (reference sequence). The CDR3 runs to 18 residues. The CDR3 nucleotides read TGTGCCAGCAGTCCCCAACCTCTTGGGACACGCATGAACACTGAAGCTTTCTTT. The encoded protein is CASSPQPLGTRMNTEAFF.

The chain recombines TRBV3-1 (or the pseudogene TRBV3-2) with TRBJ2-7; the D gene is possibly TRBD1 (5 bases). This CDR3 region has 15 residues. Germline CDR1 reads LGHDT; CDR2 reads YNNKEL (reference sequence). V lost 4 bases to trimming and J lost 2 bases, with 15 bases between them. The CDR3 loop is CASSRPLGATYEQYF. The CDR3 DNA reads TGTGCCAGCAGCCGACCCCTAGGGGCGACCTACGAGCAGTACTTC.

This chain joins TRBV7-9 and TRBJ2-2; unclear D gene. The germline gives CDR1 SEHNR, CDR2 FQNEAQ (reference sequence). Between the trimmed V and J ends, which lost 6 bases and 1 base, there was a span of 9 bases. This CDR3 is built from 14 residues. CDR3 DNA: TGTGCCAGCAGTTACAGACAGAACACCGGGGAGCTGTTTTTT. Amino acid sequence: CASSYRQNTGELFF.

This clone was observed a handful of times. The rearrangement uses TRBV5-6 and TRBJ2-1, with 13 bases matching TRBD2. The trim removed 2 bases at V and 10 bases at J, leaving 0 bases unmatched. The length of the CDR3 is 13 residues. The germline gives CDR1 SGHDT, CDR2 YYEEEE. The CDR3 sequence: CASSLLAGGEQFF. In DNA, the CDR3 is TGTGCCAGCAGCTTACTAGCGGGAGGGGAGCAGTTCTTC.

The J gene is TRBJ1-1, the V gene TRBV5-4; weak D call: TRBD1 (6 bases). The ends were cut back, 4 bases at V and 5 bases at J, with 9 bases in the middle. The CDR3 has 12 residues. CDR1 is SGHNT, CDR2 YYREEE, per germline (reference sequence). The CDR3 loop reads CASSPQGTEAFF. CDR3 nucleotide sequence: TGTGCCAGCAGCCCCCAGGGGACTGAAGCTTTCTTT.

The rearrangement joins TRBV30 to TRBJ1-6, with D unclear. This CDR3 contains 13 residues. V shed 8 bases and J shed 0 bases, with 8 bases lying between them. Germline CDR1 reads GTSNPN; CDR2 reads SVGIG (reference sequence). In DNA form, the CDR3 reads TGTGCCAGCGAGAGCTCCTATAATTCACCCCTCCACTTT. Its protein product is CASESSYNSPLHF.

The count of this clone is one. V is TRBV11-1 and J is TRBJ2-7, with 9 positions matching TRBD1. V lost 4 bases to trimming and J lost 3 bases; unmatched junction nucleotides: 4. CDR1 is SGHAT and CDR2 is FQDESV in the germline V gene (reference sequence). The CDR3 loop spans 14 amino acids. Here the CDR3 DNA reads TGTGCCAGCAGCTCATGGGACAGGGACTACGAGCAGTACTTC. This codes for CASSSWDRDYEQYF. Full variable domain (rest looked up from reference TRBV11-1 and TRBJ2-7): EAEVAQSPRYKITEKSQAVAFWCDPISGHATLYWYRQILGQGPELLVQFQDESVVDDSQLPKDRFSAERLKGVDSTLKIQPAELGDSAMYLCASSSWDRDYEQYFGPGTRLTVT.

The V and J genes are TRBV5-4 and TRBJ1-2; D not certain. The CDR3 runs 12 residues. Germline-derived CDR1 and CDR2 are SGHNT and YYREEE (reference sequence). The V end lost 1 base, the J end lost 3 bases, and 4 bases lay between the germline ends. This CDR3 reads CASSLTDYGYTF. For the CDR3, the DNA is TGTGCCAGCAGCTTGACGGACTATGGCTACACCTTC.

V gene TRBV27 combines with J gene TRBJ1-6, with 8 bases matching TRBD1. CDR3 size: 18 residues. Trimming at V came to 10 bases and at J to 0 bases, leaving 14 bases not matched to a gene. Germline CDR1 reads MNHEY; CDR2 reads SMNVEV (reference sequence). The CDR3 is CATLDRVAPSSYNSPLHF. In nucleotides, the CDR3 is TGTGCCACCCTGGACAGGGTCGCCCCGAGCTCCTATAATTCACCCCTCCACTTT.

V usage is TRBV6-6 and J usage is TRBJ2-2; TRBD2 is a possible D gene (5 bases). Trimming left V 8 bases short and J 6 bases short, with 10 bases between. The germline CDR1 and CDR2 sequences are MNHNY and SVGAGI (reference sequence). CDR3 length: 12 amino acids. The CDR3 DNA reads as TGTGCCAGCGAGGTGCGGGCCGGGGAGCTGTTTTTT. This gives the protein CASEVRAGELFF.

This chain links TRBV24-1 with TRBJ2-1; 9 bases fit TRBD1. CDR1 and CDR2 (germline): KGHDR, SFDVKD. This CDR3 is built from 16 residues. Trimming took 2 bases from V and 7 from J; bases not matched to a gene: 8. The CDR3 DNA reads TGTGCCACCAGTGATTCCCACCGGGACAGGGCTAATGAGCAGTTCTTC. Protein sequence: CATSDSHRDRANEQFF.